Listed below are T cell receptor beta chains from one sample, sequenced in a study of blood T cell repertoires in COVID-19. Produced via immunoSEQ multiplex PCR; TCRdb's table is partial and in-frame only. The sample contains 70,000 to 85,000 clones, approximately 90% of which appear only once. The source material was peripheral blood. Receptors originate from a woman aged 55-75 years with active COVID-19. Both conserved end residues are part of each CDR3. The D gene is left open where the match is weak. For some rows the clone size is stated as once, few or many, or as a class when expanded; others skip it.

v_call	d_call	clone_size	j_call	cdr3_nt	cdr3_aa
TRBV10-1	-	few	TRBJ2-1	TGCGCCAGCAGTGCAGGGCCTACCGCCCTTAGAAATGAGCAGTTCTTC	CASSAGPTALRNEQFF
TRBV4-1	-	-	TRBJ2-1	TGCGCCAGCAGCCAAGATATGGGGGAGGCCAATGAGCAGTTCTTC	CASSQDMGEANEQFF
TRBV6-6	-	-	TRBJ1-4	TGTGCCGCTACTCAGGGGCCCGCAACTAATGAAAAACTGTTTTTT	CAATQGPATNEKLFF
TRBV5-1	-	-	TRBJ1-1	TGCGCCAGCAGCTTGGTCGGCGGGGCCGGGGGGAACACTGAAGCTTTCTTT	CASSLVGGAGGNTEAFF
TRBV4-2	-	-	TRBJ1-2	TGTGCCAGCAGCCAAGGGAACAGGGTTGATGGCTACACCTTC	CASSQGNRVDGYTF
TRBV5-6	-	-	TRBJ1-1	TGTGCCAGCAGCCCTGGTTCTTTTGGAGCTGAAGCTTTCTTT	CASSPGSFGAEAFF
TRBV28	-	-	TRBJ1-6	TGTGCCAGCAGTTTGCGGGTTGCTTCACCCCTCCACTTT	CASSLRVASPLHF
TRBV24-1	TRBD2	-	TRBJ2-2	TGTGCCACCAGTGAGCCGACTAGCGGGAGGCGGGCCGGGGAGCTGTTTTTT	CATSEPTSGRRAGELFF
TRBV3-1/TRBV3-2	-	once	TRBJ2-2	TGTGCCAGCAGCCAAGCGGGATATACCGGGGAGCTGTTTTTT	CASSQAGYTGELFF
TRBV5-8	TRBD1	-	TRBJ1-3	TGTGCCAGCTGTTCTACAGGGGGCTTTGGAAACACCATATATTTT	CASCSTGGFGNTIYF
TRBV6-5	TRBD1	-	TRBJ1-3	TGTGCCAGCAGTTACTCAATGAGGGGGCACGGAAACACCATATATTTT	CASSYSMRGHGNTIYF
TRBV18	TRBD1	-	TRBJ2-7	TGTGCCAGCTCATCCGACAGGGGGCACTCCTACGAGCAGTACTTC	CASSSDRGHSYEQYF
TRBV2	-	once	TRBJ1-1	TGTGCCAGCAGTGATAGCCCTTTTCGGGCTTTCTTT	CASSDSPFRAFF
TRBV10-3	TRBD2	-	TRBJ2-7	TGTGCCATCAGTGATTCGAGGACTAGCGAGACCTACGAGCAGTACTTC	CAISDSRTSETYEQYF
TRBV7-2	TRBD1	once	TRBJ1-2	TGTGCCACACGGACAGGGAATGCATATGGCTACACCTTC	CATRTGNAYGYTF
TRBV19	-	-	TRBJ1-1	TGTGCCAGTAGTGTAGACGTCCCGGGCACTGAAGCTTTCTTT	CASSVDVPGTEAFF
TRBV18	-	-	TRBJ1-2	TGTGCCAGCTCACCTTCGGGAGACAACTATGGCTACACCTTC	CASSPSGDNYGYTF
TRBV5-1	-	-	TRBJ1-2	TGCGCCAGCAGCTTGGAACAGGGCTCTGGCTACACCTTC	CASSLEQGSGYTF
TRBV28	-	-	TRBJ2-2	TGTGCCAGCAGTCCCCCACTAGCAAACACCGGGGAGCTGTTTTTT	CASSPPLANTGELFF
TRBV19	TRBD1	-	TRBJ1-5	TGTGCCAGTAGACAGGGGCGCTCGGGAAAGCCCCAGCATTTT	CASRQGRSGKPQHF
TRBV27	-	-	TRBJ1-6	TGTGCCAGCAGAGGTCCCTCGACAGGCCCTAATTCACCCCTCCACTTT	CASRGPSTGPNSPLHF
TRBV9	-	-	TRBJ2-2	TGTGCCAGCAGCGCCAGGGGGAACACCGGGGAGCTGTTTTTT	CASSARGNTGELFF
TRBV7-8	-	-	TRBJ2-2	TGTGCCAGCAGCCACAGTTGGGCGCCCACCGGGGAGCTGTTTTTT	CASSHSWAPTGELFF
TRBV6-1	-	few	TRBJ2-7	TGTGCCAGCAGTGAAGCGTCGTGGGCTTACGAGCAGTACTTC	CASSEASWAYEQYF
TRBV19	-	-	TRBJ1-2	TGTGCCAGTAGCGAGGGAGGAAGTGGGTACACCTTC	CASSEGGSGYTF
TRBV18	TRBD1	-	TRBJ1-1	TGTGCCAGCTCACCCTTACAGGGGGCTGGAAACACTGAAGCTTTCTTT	CASSPLQGAGNTEAFF
TRBV5-1	-	-	TRBJ2-7	TGCGCCAGCAGCTTGGGAACTGACTACGAGCAGTACTTC	CASSLGTDYEQYF
TRBV21-1	-	-	TRBJ2-7	TGTGCCAGCAGCAAGTGTACCTACGAGCAGTACTTC	CASSKCTYEQYF
TRBV14	TRBD2	-	TRBJ2-1	TGTGCCAGCAGCCAAGAATTAGTAGCGGGAGGGCACAATGAGCAGTTCTTC	CASSQELVAGGHNEQFF
TRBV11-3	TRBD1	-	TRBJ1-6	TGTGCCAGCAGCCTACAGGGGGCCGGTTCACCCCTCCACTTT	CASSLQGAGSPLHF
TRBV4-1	-	-	TRBJ2-3	TGCGCCAGCAGCCAAGACCAGCGGGTGCCTAGCACAGATACGCAGTATTTT	CASSQDQRVPSTDTQYF
TRBV11-2	TRBD1	-	TRBJ1-2	TGTGCCAGCAGCTTCGACAGGGTTCCCTCCTATGGCTACACCTTC	CASSFDRVPSYGYTF
TRBV2	-	-	TRBJ1-2	TGTGCCAGCAGTCCCAGGGGAGATGGCTACACCTTC	CASSPRGDGYTF
TRBV9	-	-	TRBJ2-3	TGTGCCAGCGGGGAGTTGGATACCCCCACAGATACGCAGTATTTT	CASGELDTPTDTQYF
TRBV18	TRBD2	-	TRBJ2-3	TGTGCCAGCTCACGCCAGCCGGGACTAGCGTCTAGCACAGATACGCAGTATTTT	CASSRQPGLASSTDTQYF
TRBV7-6	TRBD1	-	TRBJ1-1	TGTGCCAGCAGCTTAACAGGGGCCACTGAAGCTTTCTTT	CASSLTGATEAFF
TRBV28	TRBD1	-	TRBJ2-1	TGTGCCAGCAGTTCTGCCGGGACAGGGAAGCGTGAGCAGTTCTTC	CASSSAGTGKREQFF
TRBV7-2	TRBD1	-	TRBJ2-1	TGTGCCAGCAGCTTAGCGCCGTCAGGGGGCTCAAATGAGCAGTTCTTC	CASSLAPSGGSNEQFF
TRBV6-5	TRBD2	-	TRBJ2-7	TGTGCCAGCAGTCGGACTAGTTCCTACGAGCAGTACTTC	CASSRTSSYEQYF
TRBV7-9	TRBD2	-	TRBJ2-3	TGTGCCAGCAGCTTAACTAGCGGGAGCAGCGCAGATACGCAGTATTTT	CASSLTSGSSADTQYF
TRBV12-3/TRBV12-4	-	once	TRBJ2-7	TGTGCCAGCAGTCCGGACACATCCTACGAGCAGTACTTC	CASSPDTSYEQYF
TRBV5-5	-	-	TRBJ1-6	TGTGCCAGCAGACAAGTAACAGGGTCCGGTTCACCCCTCCACTTT	CASRQVTGSGSPLHF
TRBV30	-	-	TRBJ1-2	TGTGCCTGGAGTGAATCGGGTCCCGGCAGCTACACCTTC	CAWSESGPGSYTF
TRBV3-1/TRBV3-2	-	-	TRBJ2-1	TGTGCCAGCAGCCAAGACCTAGGGAGGACCAATGAGCAGTTCTTC	CASSQDLGRTNEQFF
TRBV10-2	TRBD2	once	TRBJ2-1	TGCGCCAGCTTTCTAGCGGGAGGGTACAATGAGCAGTTCTTC	CASFLAGGYNEQFF
TRBV27	-	-	TRBJ2-5	TGTGCCAGCAGTCTCATAGTCGGGGAGACCCAGTACTTC	CASSLIVGETQYF
TRBV12-3/TRBV12-4	-	-	TRBJ2-1	TGTGCCAGCAGCCTGGGACTCCTGAGGCAGTTCTTC	CASSLGLLRQFF
TRBV27	-	-	TRBJ1-2	TGTGCCAGCAGAGCCCTAGGAGGGTTTTACGGCTACACCTTC	CASRALGGFYGYTF
TRBV6-5	TRBD1	-	TRBJ1-2	TGTGCCAGCAGTATACAGGGGGAAGCGCCGGTTGGCTACACCTTC	CASSIQGEAPVGYTF
TRBV18	TRBD1	-	TRBJ2-1	TGTGCCAGCTCCCCACTGAGACAGGGCGTCTCCTACAATGAGCAGTTCTTC	CASSPLRQGVSYNEQFF
TRBV5-4	TRBD1	-	TRBJ1-4	TGTGCCAGCAGCTCGGCCTACCCTGGACAGGGGGCATCTAATGAAAAACTGTTTTTT	CASSSAYPGQGASNEKLFF
TRBV6-5	TRBD1	-	TRBJ2-2	TGTGCCAGCATCGACAGGGGTAGAGCCGGGGAGCTGTTTTTT	CASIDRGRAGELFF
TRBV30	TRBD1	-	TRBJ1-2	TGTGCCCGACGGGGACAGGAAAATTATGGCTACACCTTC	CARRGQENYGYTF
TRBV30	-	-	TRBJ1-4	TGTGCCTGGGGACGTCCCAGGGTGAACGAAAAACTGTTTTTT	CAWGRPRVNEKLFF
TRBV28	TRBD1	-	TRBJ1-5	TGTGCCAGCGACAGGGGAGCGGGTGATCAGCCCCAGCATTTT	CASDRGAGDQPQHF